Reported below is one TCR beta chain. What it binds is not known. This specimen comes from a study of T cell repertoires in cytomegalovirus infection. Study-level information: Public TCR beta signatures provided an indication of both CMV infection and a matching HLA type.

TCRdb reprocessed the reads via MiXCR and lists one record per CDR3 protein. This sample has approximately 110,000 distinct CDR3 sequences, with around 10% found just once. Trimming removed 1 base at V and 1 base at J, with 5 bases between. The germline gives CDR1 SGDLS, CDR2 YYNGEE. The CDR3 is 13 residues long. The chain recombines TRBV9 with TRBJ1-1; D unclear. The sample comprised PBMCs, sequenced either directly or after in vitro stimulation (not recorded which). This TCR was sampled from a human donor in good health (CMV status not recorded). Some clones in this sample may be carry-over from other donors' samples. The CDR3 nucleotides read TGTGCCAGCAGCGTAATGGGGAACACTGAAGCTTTCTTT. This sequence encodes CASSVMGNTEAFF.